Shown below are 20 T cell receptor beta chains from a single sample sequenced in a study of tumor-infiltrating lymphocytes in oesophageal squamous cell carcinoma. TCRdb reanalysed the PCR reads using MiXCR and keeps one entry per CDR3 protein. Here the sample spans about 20,000 distinct CDR3 sequences, around two fifths being singletons. The source material was normal esophageal tissue next to the tumor. All receptors come from a female donor with esophageal squamous cell carcinoma.

This clonotype was detected many times. J is TRBJ2-5 and V is TRBV20-1; D tentatively reads TRBD1 or TRBD2 (6 bases each). The CDR3 consists of 12 residues. Germline loops: CDR1 DFQATT, CDR2 SNEGSKA (reference sequence). Trimming shortened V by 7 bases and J by 6 bases, and 15 bases separated the two germline ends. The CDR3 region has the DNA TGCAGTGTCTACGGGGGCTCAAAGACCCAGTACTTC. Its translation is CSVYGGSKTQYF.

The CDR3 coding sequence is TGTGCCAGCAGCTTACTCCCACAAACCAATGAGCAGTTCTTC. Encoded protein: CASSLLPQTNEQFF. This rearrangement joins TRBV7-3 to TRBJ2-1, with D unclear. Germline V gene sequence: CDR1 SGHTA, CDR2 FQGTGA. Between the trimmed V and J ends, which lost 2 bases and 6 bases, there was a span of 11 bases. The CDR3 has 14 residues.

J is TRBJ2-6 and V is TRBV20-1, with 8 bases fitting TRBD1. Gene TRBJ2-1 matches the end of the DNA better, so the J call may be wrong. Germline V gene lookup returns CDR1 DFQATT and CDR2 SNEGSKA (reference sequence). CDR3 length: 12 amino acids. The CDR3 nucleotides are TGCAGTGCTAGATTCCCAGGGGGCGAGCAGTTCTTC. It codes for CSARFPGGEQFF.

With respect to this clonotype: This CDR3 fails to terminate in the conserved phenylalanine or tryptophan, so it likely reflects a read error. The limits of the CDR3 on the DNA are not certain, so only TCRdb's listed CDR3 is given. The chain carries TRBV27 and TRBJ2-1. Germline-derived CDR1 and CDR2 are MNHEY and SMNVEV (reference sequence). With termini counted, the CDR3 has 15 amino acids. CDR3 loop: CASSLNRYNEQFFGS.

V and J are TRBV7-8 and TRBJ1-1; possibly TRBD1 for D (5 bases). The CDR3 contains 14 residues. Looked up from germline, CDR1 is SGHVS and CDR2 is FQNEAQ. Trimming cost V 5 bases and J 4 bases, with 14 bases left between them. The CDR3, as DNA: TGTGCCAGCAGCCGTCGTAACGGGGCCACTGAAGCTTTCTTT. This codes for CASSRRNGATEAFF.

Regarding this clonotype: This CDR3 fails to terminate in the conserved phenylalanine or tryptophan, so it likely reflects a read error. Because the CDR3's place on the DNA is in doubt, the DNA is left out and the CDR3 is given as listed by TCRdb. V gene TRBV7-4 combines with J gene TRBJ1-1; the tabulated D call, TRBD1, remains unverified against the DNA. Germline V lookup: CDR1 SGHVT, CDR2 SQSDAQ. Including both end residues, the CDR3 is 16 amino acids long. The chain's CDR3 is CASSAGSGAIRPFFGP.

This clonotype occurred a few times. This rearrangement joins TRBV3-1 to TRBJ2-7; 8 bases line up with TRBD1. V gave up 2 bases and J gave up 3 bases; unmatched junction bases: 6. Germline assignment: CDR1 LGHDT and CDR2 YNNKEL (reference sequence). The CDR3 is made up of 15 amino acids. The CDR3 protein is CASSQFSDRGYEQYF. DNA for the CDR3: TGTGCCAGCAGCCAATTCTCCGACAGGGGCTACGAGCAGTACTTC.

Regarding this clonotype: Because the CDR3 is missing its conserved closing phenylalanine or tryptophan, this is likely a read error. No DNA is shown, since the ends of the CDR3 on it are uncertain; the CDR3 is the one TCRdb lists. The CDR3 loop reads CASSFTLAGNYEQYFGA. The chain carries TRBV6-1 and TRBJ2-6; the table assigns TRBD2, which was not confirmed against the DNA. Including both end residues, the CDR3 is 17 amino acids long. Germline V lookup: CDR1 MNHNS, CDR2 SASEGT.

This clonotype occurred a few times. The chain links TRBV5-1 to TRBJ1-1; the D gene is possibly TRBD1 (5 bases). Germline CDR1 and CDR2: SGHRS and YFSETQ. Between the trimmed V and J ends, which lost 5 bases and 5 bases, there was a span of 13 bases. The CDR3 totals 13 residues. The chain's CDR3 is CASSQMGETEAFF. The CDR3 DNA follows: TGCGCCAGCAGTCAAATGGGGGAAACTGAAGCTTTCTTT. Full variable domain (rest looked up from reference TRBV5-1 and TRBJ1-1): KAGVTQTPRYLIKTRGQQVTLSCSPISGHRSVSWYQQTPGQGLQFLFEYFSETQRNKGNFPGRFSGRQFSNSRSEMNVSTLELGDSALYLCASSQMGETEAFFGQGTRLTVV.

This rearrangement joins TRBV11-2 to TRBJ2-5; no reliable D call. The J call may be wrong; the DNA end is better matched by TRBJ2-1. Germline values: CDR1 SGHAT, CDR2 FQNNGV. This CDR3 region has 12 residues. The CDR3 DNA is TGTGCCAGCAGCTTATCCCCCAATGAGCAGTTCTTC. This gives the protein CASSLSPNEQFF.

As regards this clonotype: Since the CDR3 does not end with the conserved phenylalanine or tryptophan, this likely comes from a read error. The DNA is omitted, as the CDR3 cannot be located on it reliably, and the CDR3 follows TCRdb's listing. The genes are TRBV7-2 and TRBJ2-6; TRBD1 is the table's D call and was not checked against the DNA. The CDR3 region is 19 residues in length, termini included. CDR1 and CDR2 from the germline V gene are SGHTA and FQGNSA. CDR3 sequence: CASSLEPGQSRGLTLHFGA.

This chain links TRBV7-3 with TRBJ1-1; D ambiguous. Germline CDR1 is SGHTA and CDR2 is FQGTGA. The CDR3 is 15 amino acids. Trimming took off 3 bases at V and 6 bases at J, with 17 bases between the two ends. CDR3 residues: CASSFSFRNEAEAFF. The CDR3 DNA sequence: TGTGCCAGCAGCTTCTCTTTCAGAAACGAAGCTGAAGCTTTCTTT.

There are a few counts of this clonotype. The DNA of the CDR3 is TGTGCCAGCAAGAGGTTCAGCGGGAGTGCGGCCTACGAGCAGTACTTC. As protein: CASKRFSGSAAYEQYF. The V gene is TRBV2, the J gene TRBJ2-7; 8 bases align to TRBD2. Trimming at V came to 7 bases and at J to 2 bases, leaving 13 bases not matched to a gene. The CDR3 covers 16 residues. From germline, CDR1 is SNHLY and CDR2 FYNNEI. Looking up the rest from reference TRBV2 and TRBJ2-7 gives the full variable domain: EPEVTQTPSHQVTQMGQEVILRCVPISNHLYFYWYRQILGQKVEFLVSFYNNEISEKSEIFDDQFSVERPDGSNFTLKIRSTKLEDSAMYFCASKRFSGSAAYEQYFGPGTRLTVT.

The chain recombines TRBV7-9 with TRBJ2-4; D may be TRBD1 (5 bases). The DNA end lines up better with TRBJ2-7; the J call may be wrong. Germline loops: CDR1 SEHNR, CDR2 FQNEAQ (reference sequence). The CDR3 consists of 13 residues. The CDR3 sequence: CASSLMTAGEQYF. The CDR3 DNA follows: TGTGCCAGCAGCTTAATGACAGCAGGCGAGCAGTACTTC.

Of note for this clonotype: As the CDR3 is not closed by the conserved phenylalanine or tryptophan, this likely results from a read error. No DNA is shown, since the ends of the CDR3 on it are uncertain; the CDR3 is the one TCRdb lists. V usage is TRBV11-3 and J usage is TRBJ2-7; the table's D call TRBD1 went unverified against the DNA. The length of the CDR3 is 15 amino acids, counting both ends. In germline, CDR1 is SGHNT, CDR2 YENEEA. The CDR3 protein is CASSPEGTYEQYFGA.

At least ten counts were recorded for this clonotype. The chain combines TRBV7-9 with TRBJ2-5; the D gene is possibly TRBD2 (5 bases). The last part of the DNA fits TRBJ2-7 better; the J call may be wrong. The germline V gene has CDR1 SEHNR and CDR2 FQNEAQ (reference sequence). The CDR3 length is 16 residues. DNA for the CDR3: TGTGCCAGCAGCTTAGTGGGTGAGGGCATCTCTGACGAGCAGTACTTC. Protein: CASSLVGEGISDEQYF.

This clonotype came up many times. The CDR3 ends on some other residue instead of the conserved phenylalanine or tryptophan, so this is likely a read error. Because the CDR3's place on the DNA is in doubt, the DNA is left out and the CDR3 is given as listed by TCRdb. The chain couples TRBV6-1 to TRBJ1-6. The germline CDR1 and CDR2 sequences are MNHNS and SASEGT. The CDR3 contains 8 residues when both ends are counted. CDR3 region: CASSETRR.

This clonotype was seen at least ten times. This chain uses TRBV10-3 with TRBJ2-7, with 10 bases lining up with TRBD1. The V and J ends lost 7 bases and 7 bases, in that order; junction bases with no gene match: 10. This CDR3 comprises 14 residues. In germline, CDR1 is ENHRY, CDR2 SYGVKD. The CDR3 spells CAIKGTGAVNEQYF. CDR3 bases: TGTGCCATCAAGGGGACAGGGGCAGTCAATGAGCAGTACTTC.

This clonotype was detected only a few times. In nucleotides, the CDR3 is TGTGCCAGCAGCTTAGCGACAGGGGTAGAGACCCAGTACTTC. Its protein product is CASSLATGVETQYF. The chain joins TRBV7-9 to TRBJ2-5, with 8 bases fitting TRBD1. The J segment lost 4 bases and the V segment lost 0 bases, leaving 1 base of the junction unmatched. The CDR3 runs 14 residues. The V gene's germline CDR1 is SEHNR and CDR2 FQNEAQ (reference sequence).

This clonotype has a count of ten or more. V usage is TRBV18 and J usage is TRBJ2-1; 11 bases are shared with TRBD2. Trimming took 3 bases from V and 5 from J; bases not matched to a gene: 6. CDR1 and CDR2 (germline): KGHSH, LQKENI. The CDR3 runs 16 residues. As DNA, the CDR3 is TGTGCCAGCTCACCTACTACGGGACTAGCGGACAATGAGCAGTTCTTC. As protein: CASSPTTGLADNEQFF.